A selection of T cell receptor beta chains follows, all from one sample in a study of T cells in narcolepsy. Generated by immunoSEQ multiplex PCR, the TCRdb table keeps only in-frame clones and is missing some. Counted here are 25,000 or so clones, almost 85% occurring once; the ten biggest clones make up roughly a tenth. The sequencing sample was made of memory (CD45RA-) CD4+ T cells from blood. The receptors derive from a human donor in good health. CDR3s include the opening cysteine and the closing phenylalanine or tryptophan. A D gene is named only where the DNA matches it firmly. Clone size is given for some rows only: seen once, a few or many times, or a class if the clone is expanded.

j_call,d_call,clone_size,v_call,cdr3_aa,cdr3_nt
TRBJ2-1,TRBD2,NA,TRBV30,CARLAGSYNEQFF,TGTGCCCGACTAGCGGGGTCCTACAATGAGCAGTTCTTC
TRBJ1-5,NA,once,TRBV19,CASSARDSRQPQHF,TGTGCCAGTAGTGCCCGGGACTCCAGGCAGCCCCAGCATTTT
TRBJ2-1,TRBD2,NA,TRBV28,CASSPHASGSNNEQFF,TGTGCCAGCAGTCCCCATGCTAGCGGGAGCAACAATGAGCAGTTCTTC
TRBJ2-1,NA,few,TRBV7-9,CASSSHLSYNEQFF,TGTGCCAGCAGTAGTCACCTATCCTACAATGAGCAGTTCTTC
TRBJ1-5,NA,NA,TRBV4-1,CASSQLLSNQPQHF,TGCGCCAGCAGCCAATTGTTGAGCAATCAGCCCCAGCATTTT
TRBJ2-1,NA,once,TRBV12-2,CASRPVGDYNEQFF,TGTGCAAGTCGCCCCGTTGGGGATTACAATGAGCAGTTCTTC
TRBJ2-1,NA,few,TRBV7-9,CATQPGTNEQFF,TGTGCCACCCAACCAGGGACTAATGAGCAGTTCTTC
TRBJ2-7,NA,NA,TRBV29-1,CSVGGAGQRYEQYF,TGCAGCGTTGGCGGCGCGGGACAGAGATACGAGCAGTACTTC
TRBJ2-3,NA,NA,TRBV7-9,CASSPSGASTDTQYF,TGTGCCAGCAGCCCCAGCGGAGCTAGCACAGATACGCAGTATTTT
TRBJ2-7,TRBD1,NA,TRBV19,CASSSPTGEKTYEQYF,TGTGCCAGTAGTTCGCCGACAGGGGAGAAAACCTACGAGCAGTACTTC
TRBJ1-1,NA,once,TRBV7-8,CASSPGTSPGAFF,TGTGCCAGCAGCCCAGGGACGTCTCCTGGGGCTTTCTTT
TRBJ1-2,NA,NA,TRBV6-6,CASTTPGGVGYTF,TGTGCCAGCACGACGCCTGGAGGGGTTGGCTACACCTTC
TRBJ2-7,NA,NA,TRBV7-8,CASSLVATSYEQYF,TGTGCCAGCAGCCTCGTTGCGACTAGCTACGAGCAGTACTTC
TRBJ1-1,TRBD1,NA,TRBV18,CASSPNRGAGSTEAFF,TGTGCCAGCTCACCCAACAGGGGGGCTGGATCAACGGAAGCTTTCTTT
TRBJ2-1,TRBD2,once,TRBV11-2,CASSLLASGTGNEQFF,TGTGCCAGCAGCTTACTCGCTAGCGGGACGGGAAATGAGCAGTTCTTC
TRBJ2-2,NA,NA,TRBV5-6,CASSSTGTNTGELFF,TGTGCCAGCAGCTCGACAGGTACGAACACCGGGGAGCTGTTTTTT
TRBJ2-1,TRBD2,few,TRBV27,CASSLRETSYNEQFF,TGTGCCAGCAGTTTGCGGGAGACATCCTACAATGAGCAGTTCTTC
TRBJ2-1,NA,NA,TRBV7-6,CASSLGLARNNEQFF,TGTGCCAGCAGCTTAGGTCTAGCGAGGAACAATGAGCAGTTCTTC
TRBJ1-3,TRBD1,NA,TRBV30,CAIQGDGNTIYF,TGTGCCATACAGGGGGATGGAAACACCATATATTTT
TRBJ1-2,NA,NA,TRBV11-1,CASSPETGSGGYTF,TGTGCCAGCAGCCCAGAGACAGGTAGCGGTGGCTACACCTTC
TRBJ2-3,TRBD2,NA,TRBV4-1,CASSQDLAGNADTQYF,TGCGCCAGCAGCCAAGATCTAGCGGGAAATGCAGATACGCAGTATTTT
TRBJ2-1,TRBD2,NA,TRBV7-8,CASGGLANTLGEQFF,TGTGCCAGCGGGGGACTAGCTAACACCTTGGGGGAGCAGTTCTTC
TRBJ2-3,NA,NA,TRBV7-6,CASSSPPGLRTDTQYF,TGTGCCAGCAGCTCCCCGCCGGGACTCAGGACAGATACGCAGTATTTT
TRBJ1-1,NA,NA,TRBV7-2,CASSQRGDNTEAFF,TGTGCCAGCAGTCAAAGAGGGGATAACACTGAAGCTTTCTTT
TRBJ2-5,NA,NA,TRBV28,CASSFGNLANQETQYF,TGTGCCAGCAGTTTCGGAAACCTAGCGAATCAAGAGACCCAGTACTTC
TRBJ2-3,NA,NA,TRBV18,CASSPLEETQYF,TGTGCCAGCTCACCCCTCGAGGAGACGCAGTATTTT